The rows below give T cell receptor beta chains drawn from one sample of a study of blood T cells in healthy people across ages. TCRdb ran MiXCR on the 5' RACE reads and lists one entry per CDR3 protein. The sample consists of 750,000 to 1,000,000 distinct CDR3 sequences, just under 30% of them appearing once. The sample was also linked to a second study, of T cells of mothers and their children.

Sequenced sample: blood. All receptors come from a woman in her forties in good health. CDR3s include the opening cysteine and the closing phenylalanine or tryptophan. Each record gives: clone size, J gene, D gene, V gene, CDR3 DNA, CDR3 protein. A D gene is named only where the DNA matches it firmly. Not every row has a clone size; where given, it reads once, few, many or a size class.

>once|TRBJ1-2|-|TRBV30
TGTGCCTGGAGATGGGGGGCTGGTGGCTACACCTTC
CAWRWGAGGYTF
>few|TRBJ2-1|-|TRBV7-3
TGTGCCAGCAGCCCCGGAGGGGGGGGGGCGCGTGAGCAGTTCTTC
CASSPGGGGAREQFF
>-|TRBJ1-1|-|TRBV6-6
TGTGCCAGCAGTTACTCGACCCGAGAAGCTTTCTTT
CASSYSTREAFF
>-|TRBJ1-2|-|TRBV14
TGTGCCAGCAGCCAAGAATGGGGCTTTGGGTATGGCTACACCTTC
CASSQEWGFGYGYTF
>-|TRBJ1-1|-|TRBV6-5
TGTGCCAGCAGTTACGATGCGGGCAGGGTGGCTTTCTTT
CASSYDAGRVAFF
>-|TRBJ2-6|-|TRBV7-2
TGTGCCAGCAGCTTGGCTTATGGGGCCAACGTCCTGACTTTC
CASSLAYGANVLTF
>-|TRBJ1-6|-|TRBV7-9
TGTGCCGGCAGCTTAGGCGGCTCACCCCTCCACTTT
CAGSLGGSPLHF
>many|TRBJ2-7|-|TRBV7-9
TGTGCCAGCAGCTTAGCCAGCTTCTACGAGCAGTACTTC
CASSLASFYEQYF
>-|TRBJ2-1|TRBD2|TRBV24-1
TGTGCCACCAGTGATAGCGGGGCTATGGGGGATGAGCAGTTCTTC
CATSDSGAMGDEQFF
>few|TRBJ1-1|-|TRBV18
TGTGCCAGCTCACCATCGAGGGACGGGCTCGGAGCTTTCTTT
CASSPSRDGLGAFF
>few|TRBJ1-1|-|TRBV15
TGTGCCACCAGCAGAGATGCCGCACAGGGCAGGTACACTGAAGCTTTCTTT
CATSRDAAQGRYTEAFF
>many|TRBJ2-5|-|TRBV6-5
TGTGCCAGCAGTCGACAGGGAGGGGAGTTAGTGACCCAGTACTTC
CASSRQGGELVTQYF
>many|TRBJ2-4|-|TRBV27
TGTGCCAGCAGTTTATCGCCAGGGATAGCCAAAAACATTCAGTACTTC
CASSLSPGIAKNIQYF
>many|TRBJ2-6|-|TRBV28
TGTGCCAGCAGTGGTCCGAGGCTTCGCCCCTACTCGGACCTGACTTTC
CASSGPRLRPYSDLTF
>-|TRBJ1-2|-|TRBV3-1
TGTGCCAGCAGCCACGTGTCGGGGGGTGGCTACACCTTC
CASSHVSGGGYTF
>-|TRBJ2-7|-|TRBV4-1
TGCGCCAGCAGCCCTTCTTCCTCCGGACTAGACAGGCTCTACGAGCAGTACTTC
CASSPSSSGLDRLYEQYF
>-|TRBJ2-3|-|TRBV12-3/TRBV12-4
TGTGCCAGCACCTCCAGGGGCCCAGATACGCAGTATTTT
CASTSRGPDTQYF
>few|TRBJ2-4|-|TRBV20-1
TGCAGTGCTCCGGACGGGAACATTCAGTACTTC
CSAPDGNIQYF
>many|TRBJ2-1|TRBD2|TRBV5-1
TGTGCCAGCAGCTTGGCCCTAGCGGGGGGCTACAATGAGCAGTTCTTC
CASSLALAGGYNEQFF
>many|TRBJ2-3|-|TRBV7-2
TGTGCCAGCAGCCCCCCCGTAAAGTTTACGCAGTATTTT
CASSPPVKFTQYF
>-|TRBJ1-2|-|TRBV7-8
TGTGCCAGCAGCTTAACGCGCGTCGAGGGGCCCTATGGCTACACCTTC
CASSLTRVEGPYGYTF
>many|TRBJ2-5|-|TRBV7-2
TGTGCCAGCAGCCCCAGGGGGGGTAACGCAGAGACCCAGTACTTC
CASSPRGGNAETQYF
>-|TRBJ2-3|-|TRBV27
TGTGCCAGCAGTTTGAAAGCAGGGGTGGGGGGTACAGATACGCAGTATTTT
CASSLKAGVGGTDTQYF
>many|TRBJ2-1|TRBD1|TRBV10-3
TGTGCCATCAGTCCAGGGGGCCGGAATGAGCAGTTCTTC
CAISPGGRNEQFF
>many|TRBJ2-7|TRBD1|TRBV7-2
TGTGCCAGCAGCCAACACCGGGACAGGGGGCCCTACGAGCAGTACTTC
CASSQHRDRGPYEQYF
>many|TRBJ2-1|-|TRBV5-1
TGCGCCAGCAGTGGGCAGGGACTTTACAATGAGCAGTTCTTC
CASSGQGLYNEQFF
>-|TRBJ2-3|TRBD2|TRBV3-1
TGTGCCAGCAGCCAAGATACTAGCGGGGGGGGTACGCAGTATTTT
CASSQDTSGGGTQYF
>-|TRBJ1-1|-|TRBV5-1
TGCGCCAGCAGCTTCGACCAGGGTATCGGCCGGGGCACTGAAGCTTTCTTT
CASSFDQGIGRGTEAFF
>few|TRBJ2-5|-|TRBV15
TGTGCCACCAGCAGAGATCCCGGGAAACAAGAGACCCAGTACTTC
CATSRDPGKQETQYF
>-|TRBJ1-1|TRBD1|TRBV7-2
TGTGCCAGCAGGCGGCAGGGACAGGCGAACACTGAAGCTTTCTTT
CASRRQGQANTEAFF
>-|TRBJ2-2|-|TRBV5-1
TGCGCCAGCAGCTTGGGTCCGGGACGGGGGACCGGGGAGCTGTTTTTT
CASSLGPGRGTGELFF
>-|TRBJ2-4|-|TRBV29-1
TGCAGCGTTGAAAGTGGGGACATTCAGTACTTC
CSVESGDIQYF
>-|TRBJ1-1|-|TRBV7-2
TGTGCCAGCAGCTTAGAGGGGGGTGCCCCTGAAGCTTTCTTT
CASSLEGGAPEAFF
>many|TRBJ1-3|-|TRBV2
TGTGCCAGGAAAGGGTCTGGAAACACCATATATTTT
CARKGSGNTIYF
>-|TRBJ2-7|-|TRBV12-3/TRBV12-4
TGTGCCAGCAGTACCGACAGGACCCCCTACGAGCAGTACTTC
CASSTDRTPYEQYF
>many|TRBJ2-1|TRBD2|TRBV29-1
TGCAGCTCTACTAGCGGGGGTTACAATGAGCAGTTCTTC
CSSTSGGYNEQFF
>-|TRBJ2-4|TRBD2|TRBV10-3
TGTGCCATCAGTCCGGGACTAGAACGAAACATTCAGTACTTC
CAISPGLERNIQYF
>-|TRBJ2-4|-|TRBV29-1
TGCAGCGTTGAAAGGGGCTACGGGCAGTACTTC
CSVERGYGQYF
>few|TRBJ1-1|-|TRBV12-3/TRBV12-4
TGTGCCAGCACTGCAAGAACCCACCAAGGAGCTTTCTTT
CASTARTHQGAFF
>many|TRBJ2-1|TRBD1|TRBV11-2
TGTGCCAGCAGCTTATCAGGACAGGGGGGAACTGAGCAGTTCTTC
CASSLSGQGGTEQFF
>many|TRBJ2-1|-|TRBV20-1
TGCAGTGCTAGTTTCTCGAGGAGCTCCTACAATGAGCAGTTCTTC
CSASFSRSSYNEQFF
>many|TRBJ2-1|-|TRBV7-2
TGTGCCAGCAGACCCGGCTCAACAGGGAGGCAGTTCTTC
CASRPGSTGRQFF
>many|TRBJ2-7|-|TRBV27
TGTGCCAGCAGTTTATCCACGTACTCCTACGAGCAGTACTTC
CASSLSTYSYEQYF